This T cell receptor beta chain was obtained from a study of CD4 and CD8 cells across lung adenocarcinoma regions. TCRdb reprocessed the PCR reads via MiXCR and lists one record per CDR3 protein. Among 9,500 to 12,000 distinct CDR3 sequences, 45% to 60% were seen once, and the ten largest hold more than 30%. Samples came from patients with localized non-small cell lung adenocarcinoma. The V segment lost 3 bases and the J segment 0 bases; nucleotides outside the gene matches: 2. The CDR3 contains 14 residues. Germline V gene sequence: CDR1 MNHNS, CDR2 SASEGT. This sequence was found in a male donor with lung adenocarcinoma. The CD4 and CD8 labels of this study may be unreliable. This sequence joins TRBV6-1 and TRBJ2-7; 7 positions match TRBD1. Input material: CD8+ T cells from the margin of a lung tumor. The CDR3 DNA sequence: TGTGCCAGCAGTGAGCGACAGGGCTCCTACGAGCAGTACTTC. Translation: CASSERQGSYEQYF.